Detailed here is one T cell receptor (beta chain). Its antigen is still unknown. Trimming removed 5 bases at V and 0 bases at J, with 20 bases between. CDR1 SEHNR and CDR2 FQNEAQ come from the germline V gene (reference sequence). The CDR3 spans 18 residues. This specimen belongs to a study of shared clonotypes between healthy human individuals. General study points: Measured sharing among donors was expected to vary with sequencing depth.

Measured with immunoSEQ multiplex PCR; TCRdb has only the in-frame clones, and not every one. In the table there are 110,000 or so clones, 55% to 80% of which are singletons. The clonotype was recovered from a woman aged 25 to 39 in good health. The sequencing sample was made of memory CD8+ T cells sorted from blood. Subset indicated: CD45RO+ cells pooled with CCR7-negative TemRA cells. The genes are TRBV7-9 and TRBJ2-1, with D possibly being TRBD1 or TRBD2 (5 bases each). The CDR3 DNA reads as TGTGCCAGCAGCCCGGGACCCCAGGGAGAAATCTCCTACAATGAGCAGTTCTTC. Its protein product is CASSPGPQGEISYNEQFF. The variable domain in full, completed from reference TRBV7-9 and TRBJ2-1, reads DTGVSQNPRHKITKRGQNVTFRCDPISEHNRLYWYRQTLGQGPEFLTYFQNEAQLEKSRLLSDRFSAERPKGSFSTLEIQRTEQGDSAMYLCASSPGPQGEISYNEQFFGPGTRLTVL.